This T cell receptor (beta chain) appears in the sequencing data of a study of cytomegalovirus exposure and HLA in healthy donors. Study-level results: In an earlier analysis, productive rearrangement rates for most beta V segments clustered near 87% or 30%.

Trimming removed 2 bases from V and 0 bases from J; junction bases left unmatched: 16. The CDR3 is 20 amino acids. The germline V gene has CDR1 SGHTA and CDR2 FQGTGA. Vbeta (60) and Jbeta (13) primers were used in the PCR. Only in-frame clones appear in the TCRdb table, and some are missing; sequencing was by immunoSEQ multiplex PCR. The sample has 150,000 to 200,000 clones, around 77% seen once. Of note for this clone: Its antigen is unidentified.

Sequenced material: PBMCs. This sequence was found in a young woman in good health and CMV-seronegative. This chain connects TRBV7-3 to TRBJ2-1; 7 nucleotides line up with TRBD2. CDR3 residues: CASSLRPPGLLPSSYNEQFF. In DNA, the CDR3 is TGTGCCAGCAGCTTACGCCCACCGGGACTACTTCCCAGCTCCTACAATGAGCAGTTCTTC. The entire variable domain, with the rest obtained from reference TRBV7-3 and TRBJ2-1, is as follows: GAGVSQTPSNKVTEKGKYVELRCDPISGHTALYWYRQSLGQGPEFLIYFQGTGAADDSGLPNDRFFAVRPEGSVSTLKIQRTERGDSAVYLCASSLRPPGLLPSSYNEQFFGPGTRLTVL.